The next 25 T cell receptor beta chains were all read from a single sample in a study of chemoradiotherapy in HPV16-positive cancers. TCRdb's copy holds only in-frame clones and misses some; the assay was immunoSEQ multiplex PCR. The data contain tens of thousands of clones, less than 90% of them singletons. The input for sequencing was blood, taken from a patient who underwent chemoradiotherapy. The receptors come from a human donor with HPV-associated anogenital cancer.

CDR3 in amino acids: CASSLSVESQPQHF. The CDR3 nucleotides are TGTGCCAGCAGCTTATCGGTGGAAAGTCAGCCCCAGCATTTT. The rearrangement joins TRBV7-8 to TRBJ1-5; D not certain. Deletions cut 2 bases from V and 6 bases from J, with 11 bases between. The V gene's germline CDR1 is SGHVS and CDR2 FQNEAQ. The CDR3 has 14 residues.

Comment on this clone: This CDR3 is also generated by other DNA sequences in the sample. V is TRBV6-1 and J is TRBJ2-7; perhaps TRBD2 as D (5 bases). Trimming shortened V by 2 bases and J by 4 bases, and 6 bases separated the two germline ends. Germline V gene sequence: CDR1 MNHNS, CDR2 SASEGT. This CDR3 comprises 12 residues. The DNA of the CDR3 is TGTGCCAGCAGTGAACGGGGATACGAGCAGTACTTC. Encoded protein: CASSERGYEQYF.

The chain combines TRBV5-1 with TRBJ2-7; D may be TRBD1 or TRBD2 (6 bases each). Trimming removed 2 bases at V and 6 bases at J, with 9 bases between. Looked up from germline, CDR1 is SGHRS and CDR2 is YFSETQ. The CDR3 totals 12 residues. CDR3 DNA: TGCGCCAGCAGCTTCGAGGGGGGCGAGCAGTACTTC. Encoded protein: CASSFEGGEQYF.

This chain connects TRBV14 to TRBJ2-5; D possibly corresponds to TRBD2 (6 bases). The V end lost 3 bases, the J end lost 1 base, and 9 bases lay between the germline ends. This CDR3 spans 14 amino acids. The V gene's germline CDR1 is SGHDN and CDR2 FVKESK. DNA of the CDR3: TGTGCCAGCAGCCATGGAGGGATCCAAGAGACCCAGTACTTC. Its protein is CASSHGGIQETQYF.

The chain couples TRBV4-3 to TRBJ1-6, with D unclear. The germline V gene encodes CDR1 LGHNA and CDR2 YSLEER. V lost 2 bases, J lost 8 bases, and 10 bases lay in between. The CDR3 extends over 14 amino acids. Written as DNA, the CDR3 is TGCGCCAGCAGCCAAAGAACAGAGGATTCACCCCTCCACTTT. Residues: CASSQRTEDSPLHF.

V is TRBV10-2 and J is TRBJ2-5; D remains unclear. The end of the DNA aligns better with TRBJ2-7, so the J call may be wrong. CDR3 size: 13 residues. Germline lookup yields CDR1 WSHSY and CDR2 SAAADI. Here the CDR3 DNA reads TGCGCCAGCAGTGAAGACAACACCTACGAGCAGTACTTC. Its protein is CASSEDNTYEQYF.

The rearrangement links TRBV30 to TRBJ1-5; D is uncertain. Deletions cut 3 bases from V and 2 bases from J, with 8 bases between. The CDR3 contains 13 residues. The germline gives CDR1 GTSNPN, CDR2 SVGIG (reference sequence). The CDR3 DNA reads as TGTGCCTGGAGCGGCCAGGGCAATCAGCCCCAGCATTTT. Protein sequence: CAWSGQGNQPQHF. Complete variable domain (other parts from reference TRBV30 and TRBJ1-5): SQTIHQWPATLVQPVGSPLSLECTVEGTSNPNLYWYRQAAGRGLQLLFYSVGIGQISSEVPQNLSASRPQDRQFILSSKKLLLSDSGFYLCAWSGQGNQPQHFGDGTRLSIL.

This chain connects TRBV5-4 to TRBJ1-4; TRBD1 matches at 11 bases. The germline V gene encodes CDR1 SGHNT and CDR2 YYREEE (reference sequence). The CDR3 runs to 15 residues. The V gene end was trimmed by 0 bases and the J gene end by 7 bases; junction bases not matched to a gene: 2. CDR3 residues: CASSLAGTGGEKLFF. CDR3 DNA sequence: TGTGCCAGCAGCTTGGCCGGGACAGGGGGTGAAAAACTGTTTTTT.

The chain links TRBV11-1 to TRBJ1-5, with TRBD1 as a possible D gene (6 bases). The CDR3 covers 14 residues. Germline loops: CDR1 SGHAT, CDR2 FQDESV (reference sequence). The V and J ends lost 8 bases and 3 bases respectively, with 14 bases between them. The chain's CDR3 is CASSRGGNNQPQHF. DNA of the CDR3: TGTGCCAGCTCAAGGGGGGGGAACAATCAGCCCCAGCATTTT. The full variable domain, with the rest looked up from reference TRBV11-1 and TRBJ1-5, is EAEVAQSPRYKITEKSQAVAFWCDPISGHATLYWYRQILGQGPELLVQFQDESVVDDSQLPKDRFSAERLKGVDSTLKIQPAELGDSAMYLCASSRGGNNQPQHFGDGTRLSIL.

This clone turned up a few times. The chain recombines TRBV10-2 with TRBJ1-1; maybe TRBD1 (6 bases). Trimming took 0 bases from V and 0 from J, leaving 8 bases between them. Looked up from germline, CDR1 is WSHSY and CDR2 is SAAADI. The CDR3 has 15 residues. This chain's CDR3 is CASSESTGMNTEAFF. The DNA of the CDR3 is TGCGCCAGCAGTGAGTCGACAGGCATGAACACTGAAGCTTTCTTT.

CDR3 residues: CASSVTTGDAGELFF. The CDR3 DNA reads as TGTGCCAGCAGTGTCACGACAGGGGATGCCGGGGAGCTGTTTTTT. The chain has TRBV6-4 and TRBJ2-2; 8 nucleotides agree with TRBD1. The CDR3 consists of 15 residues. V trimming: 4 bases; J trimming: 6 bases; junction bases outside the gene matches: 7. CDR1 is MRHNA, CDR2 SNTAGT, per germline.

Of note for this clone: The junction does not match germline at one end; this may be a read error. V and J are TRBV7-7 and TRBJ2-7; D unclear. The CDR3 contains 13 residues. Germline CDR1 reads SSHAT; CDR2 reads FNYEAQ (reference sequence). For the CDR3, the DNA is TGTGCTAGCAGCTTATCGGCGGACTACGAGCAGTACTTC. Its protein product is CASSLSADYEQYF.

The V call is TRBV10-3, the J call TRBJ2-5; D is ambiguous. This CDR3 contains 12 residues. V dropped 3 bases and J dropped 3 bases, with 5 bases sitting between them. The V gene's germline CDR1 is ENHRY and CDR2 SYGVKD. CDR3 loop: CAISDQEETQYF. The CDR3 DNA sequence: TGTGCCATCAGTGACCAGGAAGAGACCCAGTACTTC.

V usage is TRBV15 and J usage is TRBJ2-5; D gene ambiguous. Germline loops: CDR1 LNHNV, CDR2 YYDKDF (reference sequence). V lost 1 base to trimming and J lost 4 bases, with 7 bases between them. CDR3 length: 13 amino acids. In nucleotides, the CDR3 is TGTGCCACCAGCAGAGGATTCGGAGAGACCCAGTACTTC. Translation gives CATSRGFGETQYF.

The J gene is TRBJ1-1, the V gene TRBV29-1; D not resolved. Germline V gives CDR1 SQVTM, CDR2 ANQGSEA. The CDR3 extends over 14 amino acids. V was shortened by 3 bases and J by 0 bases, with 11 bases between the two germline ends. DNA of the CDR3: TGCAGCGTTGAGGGCAGCCTTATGAACACTGAAGCTTTCTTT. It translates to CSVEGSLMNTEAFF.

The chain recombines TRBV7-9 with TRBJ1-4, with D perhaps TRBD1 (6 bases). CDR3 size: 16 residues. The V and J ends lost 2 bases and 3 bases respectively, with 13 bases between them. Germline assignment: CDR1 SEHNR and CDR2 FQNEAQ (reference sequence). CDR3 DNA sequence: TGTGCCAGCAGCTTAAATGTGGGACACCCTAATGAAAAACTGTTTTTT. Amino acids: CASSLNVGHPNEKLFF.

This chain uses TRBV4-3 with TRBJ2-2; no clear D. The V end was cut by 0 bases, the J end by 8 bases, with 10 bases between. CDR1 is LGHNA, CDR2 YSLEER, per germline. This CDR3 spans 14 amino acids. The CDR3 DNA reads TGCGCCAGCAGCCAAGATCGCCCCCCGGGGGAGCTGTTTTTT. Translated, it gives CASSQDRPPGELFF.

About this clone: One junction end disagrees with the germline gene, perhaps due to a read error. The chain is built from TRBV7-7 and TRBJ2-7, with TRBD2 matching 9 bases. Germline V CDR1 and CDR2: SSHAT, FNYEAQ (reference sequence). The CDR3 has 14 residues. The DNA of the CDR3 is TGTGCTAGCAGCTTAGGGGTAGCGGGAGACGAGCAGTACTTC. This sequence encodes CASSLGVAGDEQYF.

This sequence joins TRBV18 and TRBJ2-7, with TRBD2 matching over 13 bases. This CDR3 is built from 19 residues. After removal of 2 bases from V and 0 bases from J, the junction contained 10 bases not matched to a gene. Germline lookup yields CDR1 KGHSH and CDR2 LQKENI. The CDR3 sequence is CASSPGTSGESPYSYEQYF. The CDR3 DNA reads TGTGCCAGCTCACCAGGGACTAGCGGGGAGTCCCCTTACTCCTACGAGCAGTACTTC.

In DNA form, the CDR3 reads TGCGCCAGCAGTACAGGGGGCGCTGGGGCCAACGTCCTGACTTTC. This encodes CASSTGGAGANVLTF. This chain joins TRBV4-1 and TRBJ2-6; 9 bases agree with TRBD1. The CDR3 is 15 amino acids. The J segment lost 2 bases and the V segment lost 6 bases, leaving 2 bases of the junction unmatched. Germline CDR1 and CDR2: MGHRA and YSYEKL.

Of note for this clone: Other nucleotide sequences in the sample specify the same CDR3. This rearrangement joins TRBV7-8 to TRBJ2-3, with 10 bases that match TRBD2. This CDR3 contains 17 residues. V was pared by 3 bases and J by 2 bases, with 8 bases of the junction left unmatched. Germline CDR1 is SGHVS and CDR2 is FQNEAQ. Here the CDR3 reads CASSLRTSGAPTDTQYF. The CDR3 DNA follows: TGTGCCAGCAGCTTGAGGACTAGCGGAGCCCCCACAGATACGCAGTATTTT.

The V call is TRBV5-5, the J call TRBJ2-5; 8 bases line up with TRBD1. Unmatched junction bases numbered 5, after V lost 4 bases and J lost 3 bases. CDR1 and CDR2 (germline): SGHKS, YYEKEE (reference sequence). The CDR3 length is 14 residues. The CDR3 region has the DNA TGTGCCAGCAGCGTACCGACAGGGGAAGAGACCCAGTACTTC. Protein sequence: CASSVPTGEETQYF. Full variable domain (rest looked up from reference TRBV5-5 and TRBJ2-5): DAGVTQSPTHLIKTRGQQVTLRCSPISGHKSVSWYQQVLGQGPQFIFQYYEKEERGRGNFPDRFSARQFPNYSSELNVNALLLGDSALYLCASSVPTGEETQYFGPGTRLLVL.

The chain carries TRBV5-8 and TRBJ2-3, with 13 nucleotides matching TRBD2. V shed 4 bases and J 1 base; nucleotides not matched to a gene: 15. The CDR3 has 20 amino acids. Germline-derived CDR1 and CDR2 are SGHTS and YDEGEE. Here the CDR3 reads CASSLTTSGGAIRGTDTQYF. The CDR3 bases are TGTGCCAGCAGCCTGACCACTAGCGGGGGGGCCATTCGCGGCACAGATACGCAGTATTTT.

The V gene is TRBV27, the J gene TRBJ2-7; D gene unclear. Trimming took off 5 bases at V and 4 bases at J, with 12 bases between the two ends. Germline assignment: CDR1 MNHEY and CDR2 SMNVEV (reference sequence). The CDR3 is 13 residues long. The CDR3 sequence is CASSPMETYEQYF. The CDR3 DNA reads as TGTGCCAGCAGTCCCATGGAGACGTACGAGCAGTACTTC.

The sample holds one count of this clone. The chain recombines TRBV11-2 with TRBJ2-3, with 10 positions matching TRBD2. Germline CDR1 is SGHAT and CDR2 is FQNNGV. The J segment lost 1 base and the V segment lost 7 bases, leaving 8 bases of the junction unmatched. The CDR3 covers 16 residues. The CDR3 nucleotides read TGTGCCAGCACACCCGGGACTAGCGTCGGCACAGATACGCAGTATTTT. Translating gives CASTPGTSVGTDTQYF.